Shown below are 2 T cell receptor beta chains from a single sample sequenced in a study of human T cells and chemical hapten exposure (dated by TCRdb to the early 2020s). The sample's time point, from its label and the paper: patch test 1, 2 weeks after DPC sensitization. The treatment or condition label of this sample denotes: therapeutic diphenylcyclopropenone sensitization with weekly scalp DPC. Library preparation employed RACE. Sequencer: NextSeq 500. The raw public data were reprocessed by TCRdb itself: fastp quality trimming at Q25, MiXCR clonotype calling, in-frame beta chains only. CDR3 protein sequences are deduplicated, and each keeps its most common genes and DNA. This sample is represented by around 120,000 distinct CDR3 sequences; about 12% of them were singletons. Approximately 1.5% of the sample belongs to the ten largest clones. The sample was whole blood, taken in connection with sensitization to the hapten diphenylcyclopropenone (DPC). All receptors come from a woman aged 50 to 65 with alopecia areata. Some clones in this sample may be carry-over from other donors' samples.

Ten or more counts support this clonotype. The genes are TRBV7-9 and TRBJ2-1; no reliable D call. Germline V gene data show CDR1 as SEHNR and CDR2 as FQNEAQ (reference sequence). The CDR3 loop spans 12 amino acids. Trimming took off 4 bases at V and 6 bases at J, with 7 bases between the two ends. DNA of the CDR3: TGTGCCAGCAGCTCTCTAGTCAATGAGCAGTTCTTC. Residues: CASSSLVNEQFF.

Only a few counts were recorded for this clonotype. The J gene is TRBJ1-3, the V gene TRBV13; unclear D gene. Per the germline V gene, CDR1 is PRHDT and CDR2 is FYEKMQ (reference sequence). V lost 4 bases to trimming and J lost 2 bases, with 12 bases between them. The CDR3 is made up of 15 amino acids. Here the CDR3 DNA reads TGTGCCAGCAGCTCCACAACGAACACTGGAAACACCATATATTTT. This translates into CASSSTTNTGNTIYF.